This T cell receptor beta chain came from a study of liver allograft versus peripheral blood T cells. About the research overall: Hepatic allograft T cell receptor repertoires were evaluated relative to those present in recipients' peripheral blood. Findings and caveats of the study: Reportedly, the T cell receptor repertoires present inside liver allografts differed from those in peripheral blood.

Germline V gene sequence: CDR1 DFQATT, CDR2 SNEGSKA (reference sequence). With V trimmed by 5 bases and J by 11 bases, 12 bases remained unmatched. The CDR3 consists of 14 residues. This clonotype was seen a few times. What it recognizes is unknown. TCRdb itself ran the reads through MiXCR, one entry per CDR3 protein. This table has about 13,000 distinct CDR3 sequences, 15% to 20% appearing once. The chain has TRBV20-1 and TRBJ2-1; 10 nucleotides line up with TRBD2. The receptor was isolated from a human patient who had a liver transplant. These T cells may partly come from the graft donor. CDR3 region: CSASLRTSGVKQFF. CDR3 coding DNA: TGCAGTGCTTCTCTTAGAACTAGCGGGGTAAAGCAGTTCTTC.